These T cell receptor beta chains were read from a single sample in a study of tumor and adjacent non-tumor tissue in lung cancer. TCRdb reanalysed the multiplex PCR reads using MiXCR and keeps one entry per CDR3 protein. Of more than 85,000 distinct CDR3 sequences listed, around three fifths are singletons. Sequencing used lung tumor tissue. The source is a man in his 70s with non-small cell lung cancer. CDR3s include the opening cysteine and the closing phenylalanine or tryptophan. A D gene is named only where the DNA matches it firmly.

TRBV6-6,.,CASEDRRGPYEQYF
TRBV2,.,CASVSIARNIQYF
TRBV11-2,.,CASSQGSGACEQYF
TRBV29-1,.,CSATGDWNTGELFF
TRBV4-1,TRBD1,CASSQTGTGGNTGELFF
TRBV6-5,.,CASSGSRESGNTIYF
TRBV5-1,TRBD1,CASSIWDRGRTPHHF
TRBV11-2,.,CASSGHRGTILRETEAFF
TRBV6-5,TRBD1,CTSSYRGTGSSSYEQYF
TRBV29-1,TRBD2,CSVQHGGRRYSEQFF
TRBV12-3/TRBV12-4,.,CASSLSTQLGNTDTQYF
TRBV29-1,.,CSGGTGQTYEQYF
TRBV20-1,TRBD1,CSARGGTGRPTYEQYF
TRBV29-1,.,CSVYLNGEKLFF
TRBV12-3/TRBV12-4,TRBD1,CTSSFGGQGAYGQYF
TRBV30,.,CAWNGISGETQYF
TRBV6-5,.,CARTRGLLSSGNTIYF
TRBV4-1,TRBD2,CGSSRDAGAPREQYF
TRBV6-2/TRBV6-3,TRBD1,CVSNTPGQGSYEQYF
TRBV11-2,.,CASRKDHGAKNFQYF
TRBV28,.,CASSPARNQETQYF
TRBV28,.,CASSSSDGYLGETQYF
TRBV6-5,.,CASSREGVSNQPQHF
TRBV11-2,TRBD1,CASSFGTAPIMDEQFF
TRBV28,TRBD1,CARSPLGQGYNEQFF
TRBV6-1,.,CASSPTAPNYGYTF
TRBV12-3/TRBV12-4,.,CASRPLSSVNTEAFF
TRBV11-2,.,CASDGQSEETRYF
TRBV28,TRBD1,CASSPQRQGYNEQFF
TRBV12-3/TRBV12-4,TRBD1,CASFRGPPYEQYF
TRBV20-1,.,CSAIVSGDGTGELFF
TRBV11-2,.,CASSPRTVLAKNIQYF
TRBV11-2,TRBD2,CVSRGPLTGGKTDTQYF
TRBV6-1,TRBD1,CTSSKQGLDTQYF
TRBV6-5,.,CASSYSDGANYGYTF
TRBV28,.,CASRKKRPYGYTF
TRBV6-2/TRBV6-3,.,CASLKLPNSYNEQFF
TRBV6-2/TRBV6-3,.,CASSYRSDTQYF
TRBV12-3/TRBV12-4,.,CTSSLKNRRNRGTQYF
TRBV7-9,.,CTSRIGVYNEQFF
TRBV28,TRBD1,CASSKTGTAYNEQFF
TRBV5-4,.,CASSRGTGDTGELFF
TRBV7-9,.,CVSSFSLEATEAFF
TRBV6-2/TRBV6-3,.,CASSPDQTAEIYEQYF
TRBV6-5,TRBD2,CASSCGQSGANVPTF
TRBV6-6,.,CASSTTAPHGYTF
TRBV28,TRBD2,CASSSLTSGSYNEQFF
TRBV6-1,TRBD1,CASSEGQLTLQYF
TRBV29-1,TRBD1,CSTGQGGEQFF
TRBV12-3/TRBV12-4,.,CASSSPRGGDEKLFF
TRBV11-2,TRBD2,CASTSGGLHESF
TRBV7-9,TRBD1,CASSLGDRGPGVNVLTF
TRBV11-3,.,CASSSTRNDQFF
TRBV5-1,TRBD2,CASSSPGTGRYLRDEQFF
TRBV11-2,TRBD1,CVSSLVTGGPYEQYF
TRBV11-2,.,CAGSPLRQGARNTIYF
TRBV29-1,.,CSGASSEIQYF
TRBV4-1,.,CASSQEGSSIETQYF